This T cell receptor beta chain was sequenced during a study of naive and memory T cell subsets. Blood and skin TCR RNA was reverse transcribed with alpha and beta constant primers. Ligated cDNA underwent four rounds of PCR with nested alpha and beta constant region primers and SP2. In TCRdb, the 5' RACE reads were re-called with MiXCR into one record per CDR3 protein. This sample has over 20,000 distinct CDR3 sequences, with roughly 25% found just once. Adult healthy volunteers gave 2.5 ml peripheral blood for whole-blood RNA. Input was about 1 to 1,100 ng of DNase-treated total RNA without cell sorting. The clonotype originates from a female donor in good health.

CDR3: CAWTREAGNTIYF. CDR3 nucleotides: TGTGCCTGGACCAGGGAAGCTGGAAACACCATATATTTT. This rearrangement joins TRBV30 to TRBJ1-3, with D tentatively TRBD1 (5 bases). Trimming took 4 bases from V and 2 from J, leaving 9 bases between them. Germline CDR1 and CDR2: GTSNPN and SVGIG (reference sequence). The CDR3 contains 13 residues. Drawing the rest from reference TRBV30 and TRBJ1-3, the complete variable domain is SQTIHQWPATLVQPVGSPLSLECTVEGTSNPNLYWYRQAAGRGLQLLFYSVGIGQISSEVPQNLSASRPQDRQFILSSKKLLLSDSGFYLCAWTREAGNTIYFGEGSWLTVV.